These 25 T cell receptor beta chains were all obtained from the same sample, sequenced in a study of spatial heterogeneity in lung cancer. TCRdb reprocessed the 5' RACE reads via MiXCR and lists one record per CDR3 protein. The sample holds 43,000 or so distinct CDR3 sequences, around 6.8% seen once. This sample's time point: sample taken at primary tumor resection. The starting material was PBMCs, obtained at surgery. Receptors were obtained from a female donor with early-stage non-small cell lung cancer.

The rearrangement links TRBV12-3 or TRBV12-4 to TRBJ2-2, with TRBD1 as a possible D gene (5 bases). V shed 3 bases and J shed 4 bases, with 9 bases lying between them. This CDR3 comprises 14 residues. The CDR3, as DNA: TGTGCCAGCAGTTTCGCAGGGCGCACCGGGGAGCTGTTTTTT. Encoded protein: CASSFAGRTGELFF.

This clonotype was seen a handful of times. CDR3 region: CSARSSGGSSSSYNEQFF. In DNA, the CDR3 is TGCAGTGCTAGATCCAGCGGGGGGTCTTCGAGCTCCTACAATGAGCAGTTCTTC. The chain employs TRBV20-1 and TRBJ2-1; TRBD2 agrees at 9 bases. CDR3 length: 18 amino acids. V shed 2 bases and J 0 bases; nucleotides not matched to a gene: 11. Per germline, CDR1 DFQATT and CDR2 SNEGSKA (reference sequence).

This clonotype has ten or more counts. This chain connects TRBV5-1 to TRBJ1-1; 8 nucleotides match TRBD1. Germline V gene data show CDR1 as SGHRS and CDR2 as YFSETQ. The CDR3 runs 15 residues. V lost 0 bases to trimming and J lost 9 bases; unmatched junction nucleotides: 10. The CDR3 here is CASSLGGQAPTKAFF. CDR3 nucleotide sequence: TGCGCCAGCAGCTTGGGGGGACAGGCCCCTACCAAAGCTTTCTTT.

V usage is TRBV5-1 and J usage is TRBJ1-6; tentatively, D is TRBD1 (6 bases). The V and J ends lost 3 bases and 7 bases respectively, with 17 bases between them. CDR3 length equals 16 residues. Per germline, CDR1 SGHRS and CDR2 YFSETQ. The CDR3 reads CASSSSGGGTNSPLHF. CDR3 coding DNA: TGCGCCAGCAGCTCTTCGGGAGGGGGGACCAATTCACCCCTCCACTTT.

This clonotype was picked up many times. The chain employs TRBV3-1 and TRBJ2-7; D is possibly TRBD1 (5 bases). Germline CDR1 LGHDT, CDR2 YNNKEL (reference sequence). The CDR3 is made up of 15 amino acids. The V end lost 3 bases, the J end lost 7 bases, and 19 bases lay between the germline ends. DNA of the CDR3: TGTGCCAGCAGCCATTTGAGGACATCGCGTTTTGAGCAGTACTTC. This sequence encodes CASSHLRTSRFEQYF.

This clonotype has a count of ten or more. The chain uses TRBV7-2 and TRBJ1-2, with D unclear. Germline assignment: CDR1 SGHTA and CDR2 FQGNSA. Trimming stripped 5 bases from V and 7 bases from J, with 17 bases between. This CDR3 is built from 14 residues. The CDR3: CASSVDGRAGGYTF. The CDR3 DNA sequence: TGTGCCAGCAGCGTTGACGGGCGAGCTGGTGGCTACACCTTC.

This clonotype was recorded a few times. This chain links TRBV6-5 with TRBJ1-4; TRBD1 might be the D (6 bases). The germline gives CDR1 MNHEY, CDR2 SVGAGI. Trimming took off 4 bases at V and 0 bases at J, with 9 bases between the two ends. This CDR3 spans 15 amino acids. The CDR3 sequence: CASSFGGATNEKLFF. CDR3 nucleotides: TGTGCCAGCAGTTTCGGGGGCGCAACTAATGAAAAACTGTTTTTT.

This clonotype showed up just a few times. This chain uses TRBV6-8 with TRBJ2-7; D remains ambiguous. Trimming pared 5 bases from V and 0 bases from J, leaving 14 bases between. Germline-derived CDR1 and CDR2 are MNHGY and SAAAGT. CDR3 size: 15 residues. DNA for the CDR3: TGTGCCAGCAGTCCCGATTCGGCCCTCTCCTACGAGCAGTACTTC. This translates into CASSPDSALSYEQYF.

The chain uses TRBV11-2 and TRBJ2-2, with 14 bases identical to TRBD2. The germline gives CDR1 SGHAT, CDR2 FQNNGV. J was trimmed by 1 base and V by 5 bases; bases with no gene match: 3. The CDR3 has 17 residues. The CDR3, as DNA: TGTGCCAGCAGCGTTGGGACTAGCGGGGGGAACACCGGGGAGCTGTTTTTT. The encoded protein is CASSVGTSGGNTGELFF.

This clonotype was seen at least ten times. The chain uses TRBV29-1 and TRBJ2-5; no clear D. Trimming left V 3 bases short and J 5 bases short, with 13 bases between. This CDR3 has 13 amino acids. Germline lookup yields CDR1 SQVTM and CDR2 ANQGSEA. This CDR3 reads CSVDFGLPETQYF. The CDR3 DNA reads as TGCAGCGTTGATTTTGGCCTACCTGAGACCCAGTACTTC. Full variable domain (outside the CDR3, taken from reference TRBV29-1 and TRBJ2-5): SAVISQKPSRDICQRGTSLTIQCQVDSQVTMMFWYRQQPGQSLTLIATANQGSEATYESGFVIDKFPISRPNLTFSTLTVSNMSPEDSSIYLCSVDFGLPETQYFGPGTRLLVL.

This clonotype was recorded many times. The chain has TRBV12-3 or TRBV12-4 and TRBJ1-2; TRBD1 is a possible D gene (6 bases). Trimming removed 2 bases at V and 12 bases at J, with 10 bases between. CDR3 length: 11 amino acids. CDR3 residues: CASSLQGPNTF. CDR3 DNA: TGTGCCAGCAGTTTACAGGGGCCCAACACCTTC.

This clonotype was recorded at least ten times. This rearrangement joins TRBV10-2 to TRBJ2-1, with 11 bases lining up with TRBD2. Germline lookup yields CDR1 WSHSY and CDR2 SAAADI. This CDR3 contains 13 residues. The J segment lost 7 bases and the V segment lost 8 bases, leaving 4 bases of the junction unmatched. The chain's CDR3 is CASELAGVNEQFF. The CDR3 bases are TGCGCCAGCGAACTAGCGGGGGTAAATGAGCAGTTCTTC.

This clonotype was counted only a few times. The CDR3 is CSARPGQGLSRQPQHF. The CDR3 coding sequence is TGCAGTGCTAGACCGGGACAGGGATTGTCGCGGCAGCCCCAGCATTTT. The J gene is TRBJ1-5, the V gene TRBV20-1; TRBD1 agrees at 9 bases. Germline CDR1 DFQATT, CDR2 SNEGSKA (reference sequence). V dropped 2 bases and J dropped 7; count of bases not matched to a gene: 12. The CDR3 consists of 16 residues.

This clonotype has ten or more counts. V is TRBV19 and J is TRBJ2-4, with 7 bases lining up with TRBD2. This CDR3 spans 17 amino acids. Germline V gene lookup returns CDR1 LNHDA and CDR2 SQIVND (reference sequence). V shed 6 bases, J shed 0 bases, and the junction held 11 bases outside the gene matches. The DNA for the CDR3 is TGTGCCAGTAGCCGAACAAGGGAGGGAGTAGCCAAAAACATTCAGTACTTC. Translation: CASSRTREGVAKNIQYF.

There are a few counts of this clonotype. The CDR3 nucleotides read TGTGCCAGCAGTCTTAACAGGGGAACTGAAGCTTTCTTT. Amino acid sequence: CASSLNRGTEAFF. The chain uses TRBV12-3 or TRBV12-4 and TRBJ1-1; TRBD1 aligns across 7 bases. The CDR3 contains 13 residues. J gave up 5 bases and V 5 bases, and 5 bases lay outside the gene matches.

The chain uses TRBV20-1 and TRBJ1-5; the match to TRBD1 covers 8 bases. Germline-derived CDR1 and CDR2 are DFQATT and SNEGSKA (reference sequence). Trimming cost V 5 bases and J 1 base; bases outside gene matches: 7. The CDR3 consists of 15 residues. In DNA form, the CDR3 reads TGCAGTGCTCAGTTACAGGGGGGAAGCAATCAGCCCCAGCATTTT. It is translated as CSAQLQGGSNQPQHF.

This clonotype was counted at least ten times. CDR3 protein: CASSLLGNTEAFF. The CDR3 bases are TGTGCCAGCAGCCTATTGGGGAACACTGAAGCTTTCTTT. The rearrangement joins TRBV9 to TRBJ1-1; D unresolved. V lost 4 bases to trimming and J lost 1 base, with 8 bases between them. From germline, CDR1 is SGDLS and CDR2 YYNGEE. The CDR3 has 13 amino acids.

This clonotype has more than one count but fewer than ten. This rearrangement joins TRBV19 to TRBJ2-7; no clear D. V lost 3 bases, J lost 2 bases, and 11 bases lay in between. Germline assignment: CDR1 LNHDA and CDR2 SQIVND (reference sequence). This CDR3 region has 14 residues. The CDR3: CASSIKQPTYEQYF. CDR3 nucleotides: TGTGCCAGTAGTATTAAGCAACCTACCTACGAGCAGTACTTC.

In this sample, this clonotype turned up many times. The chain joins TRBV14 to TRBJ1-1, with D perhaps matching TRBD1 (5 bases). Germline lookup yields CDR1 SGHDN and CDR2 FVKESK. The CDR3 has 11 residues. The germline V and J ends were trimmed by 1 base and 8 bases, with 5 bases remaining between them. The chain's CDR3 is CASSQGGEAFF. In nucleotides, the CDR3 is TGTGCCAGCAGCCAAGGGGGGGAAGCTTTCTTT.

This clonotype showed up many times. This sequence joins TRBV24-1 and TRBJ2-3, with 8 bases identical to TRBD1. Per germline, CDR1 KGHDR and CDR2 SFDVKD. Trimming at V came to 3 bases and at J to 1 base, leaving 2 bases not matched to a gene. The CDR3 length is 15 residues. The CDR3 is CATSDPGQGTDTQYF. In nucleotides, the CDR3 is TGTGCCACCAGTGATCCGGGACAGGGCACAGATACGCAGTATTTT.

This clonotype was observed a few times. This chain joins TRBV18 and TRBJ1-3; D remains unclear. Germline V gene data show CDR1 as KGHSH and CDR2 as LQKENI. This CDR3 contains 15 residues. V lost 3 bases, J lost 0 bases, and 9 bases lay in between. The CDR3 sequence is CASSPSTDSGNTIYF. DNA for the CDR3: TGTGCCAGCTCACCGTCAACCGACTCTGGAAACACCATATATTTT. Full variable domain (outside the CDR3, taken from reference TRBV18 and TRBJ1-3): NAGVMQNPRHLVRRRGQEARLRCSPMKGHSHVYWYRQLPEEGLKFMVYLQKENIIDESGMPKERFSAEFPKEGPSILRIQQVVRGDSAAYFCASSPSTDSGNTIYFGEGSWLTVV.

For this clonotype: An end of the junction does not agree with germline; a read error may underlie this. The V call is TRBV4-3, the J call TRBJ1-4; D might be TRBD1 (5 bases). The CDR3 covers 12 residues. CDR1 is LGHNA and CDR2 is YSLEER in the germline V gene. The CDR3 region has the DNA TGCGCCAGCAGCCAAGACCGGGACGGGGAGACTTTT. It encodes CASSQDRDGETF.

The gene calls are TRBV28 and TRBJ2-7; D is unclear. V was pared by 3 bases and J by 7 bases, with 10 bases between. CDR1 and CDR2 from the germline V gene are MDHEN and SYDVKM. This CDR3 is 12 amino acids long. The CDR3: CASSLRSWEQYF. The CDR3 DNA is TGTGCCAGCAGTTTGCGGTCCTGGGAGCAGTACTTC.

The chain has TRBV5-1 and TRBJ1-3; a weak D match, TRBD1 (6 bases). V gave up 3 bases and J gave up 2 bases, with 9 bases separating them. The germline V gene has CDR1 SGHRS and CDR2 YFSETQ. The CDR3 is 14 residues long. The CDR3 DNA is TGCGCCAGCAGCTCGGGACAACCTGGAAACACCATATATTTT. Amino acid sequence: CASSSGQPGNTIYF.

The chain uses TRBV18 and TRBJ2-2; TRBD2 might be the D (5 bases). This CDR3 spans 14 amino acids. Germline V CDR1 and CDR2: KGHSH, LQKENI. V was shortened by 2 bases and J by 5 bases, with 9 bases between the two germline ends. The CDR3 is CASSPGRGTGELFF. CDR3 in DNA: TGTGCCAGCTCACCAGGCCGGGGTACCGGGGAGCTGTTTTTT.